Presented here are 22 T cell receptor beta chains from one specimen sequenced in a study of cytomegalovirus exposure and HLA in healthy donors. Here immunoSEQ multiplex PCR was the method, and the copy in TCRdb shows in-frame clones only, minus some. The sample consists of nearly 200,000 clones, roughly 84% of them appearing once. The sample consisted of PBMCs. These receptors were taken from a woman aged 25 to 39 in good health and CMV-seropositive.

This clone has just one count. The CDR3 nucleotides read TGCAGCGTCTGGGACAGCGTTGAAAATGAAAAACTGTTTTTT. Protein product: CSVWDSVENEKLFF. The chain recombines TRBV29-1 with TRBJ1-4; the match to TRBD1 covers 7 bases. CDR1 and CDR2 from the germline V gene are SQVTM and ANQGSEA. The J segment lost 5 bases and the V segment lost 6 bases, leaving 9 bases of the junction unmatched. This CDR3 is 14 amino acids long.

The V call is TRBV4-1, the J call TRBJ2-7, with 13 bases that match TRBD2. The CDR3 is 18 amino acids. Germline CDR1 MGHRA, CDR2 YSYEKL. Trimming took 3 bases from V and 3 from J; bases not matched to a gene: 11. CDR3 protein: CASSQGTSGDTLLYEQYF. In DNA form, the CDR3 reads TGCGCCAGCAGCCAGGGGACTAGCGGGGACACACTCCTCTACGAGCAGTACTTC.

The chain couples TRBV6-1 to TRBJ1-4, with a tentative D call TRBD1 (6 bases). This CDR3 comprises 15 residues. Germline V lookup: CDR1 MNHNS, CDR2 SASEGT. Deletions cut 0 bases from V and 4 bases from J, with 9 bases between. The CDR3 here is CASSEAPGHNEKLFF. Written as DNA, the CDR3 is TGTGCCAGCAGTGAAGCCCCGGGACATAATGAAAAACTGTTTTTT.

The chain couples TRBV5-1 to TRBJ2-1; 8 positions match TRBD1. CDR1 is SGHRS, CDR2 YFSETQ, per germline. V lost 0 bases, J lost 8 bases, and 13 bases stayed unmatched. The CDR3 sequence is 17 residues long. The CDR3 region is CASSLGKSTQGADEQFF. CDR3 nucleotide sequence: TGCGCCAGCAGCTTGGGAAAAAGCACTCAGGGGGCCGATGAGCAGTTCTTC.

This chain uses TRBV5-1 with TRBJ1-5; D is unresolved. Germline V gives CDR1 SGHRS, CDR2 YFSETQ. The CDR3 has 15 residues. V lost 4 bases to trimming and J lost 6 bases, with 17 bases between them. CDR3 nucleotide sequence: TGCGCCAGCAGCCCGGTAGGCGGAGGACGTCAGCCCCAGCATTTT. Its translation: CASSPVGGGRQPQHF.

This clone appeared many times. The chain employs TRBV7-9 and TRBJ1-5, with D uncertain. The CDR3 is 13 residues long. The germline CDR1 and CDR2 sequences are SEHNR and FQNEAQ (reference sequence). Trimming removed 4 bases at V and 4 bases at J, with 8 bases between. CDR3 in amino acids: CASSYQANQPQHF. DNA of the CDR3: TGTGCCAGCAGCTATCAGGCAAATCAGCCCCAGCATTTT.

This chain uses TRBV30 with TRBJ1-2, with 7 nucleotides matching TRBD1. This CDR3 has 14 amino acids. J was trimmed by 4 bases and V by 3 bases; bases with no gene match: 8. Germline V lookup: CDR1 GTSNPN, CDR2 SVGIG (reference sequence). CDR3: CAWRADRVVYGYTF. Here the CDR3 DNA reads TGTGCCTGGAGGGCAGACAGGGTGGTCTATGGCTACACCTTC. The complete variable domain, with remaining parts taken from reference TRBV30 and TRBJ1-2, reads SQTIHQWPATLVQPVGSPLSLECTVEGTSNPNLYWYRQAAGRGLQLLFYSVGIGQISSEVPQNLSASRPQDRQFILSSKKLLLSDSGFYLCAWRADRVVYGYTFGSGTRLTVV.

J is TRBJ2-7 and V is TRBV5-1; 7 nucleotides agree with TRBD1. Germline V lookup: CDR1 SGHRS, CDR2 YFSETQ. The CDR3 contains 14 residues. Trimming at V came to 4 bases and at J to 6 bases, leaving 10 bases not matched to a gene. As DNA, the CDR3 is TGCGCCAGCAGCACCGGGACAGCGAACGGCGAGCAGTACTTC. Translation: CASSTGTANGEQYF. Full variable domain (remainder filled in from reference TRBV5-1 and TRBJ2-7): KAGVTQTPRYLIKTRGQQVTLSCSPISGHRSVSWYQQTPGQGLQFLFEYFSETQRNKGNFPGRFSGRQFSNSRSEMNVSTLELGDSALYLCASSTGTANGEQYFGPGTRLTVT.

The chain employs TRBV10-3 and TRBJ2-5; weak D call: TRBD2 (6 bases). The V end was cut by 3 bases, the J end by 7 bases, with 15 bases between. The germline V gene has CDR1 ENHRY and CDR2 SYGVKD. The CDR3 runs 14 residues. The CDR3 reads CAISDGGLAGTQYF. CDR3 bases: TGTGCCATCAGTGACGGGGGACTCGCTGGGACCCAGTACTTC.

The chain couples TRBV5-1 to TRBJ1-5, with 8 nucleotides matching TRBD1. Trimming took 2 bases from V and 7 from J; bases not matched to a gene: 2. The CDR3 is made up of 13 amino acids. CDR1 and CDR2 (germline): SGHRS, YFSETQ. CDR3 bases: TGCGCCAGCAGCTTTGACAGGGGACAGCCCCAGCATTTT. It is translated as CASSFDRGQPQHF.

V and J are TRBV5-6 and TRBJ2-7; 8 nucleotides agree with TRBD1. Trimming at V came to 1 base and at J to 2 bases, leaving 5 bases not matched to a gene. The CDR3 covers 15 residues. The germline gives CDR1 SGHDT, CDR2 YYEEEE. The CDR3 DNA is TGTGCCAGCAGCTTGATCAGGGGGCCCACCTACGAGCAGTACTTC. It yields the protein CASSLIRGPTYEQYF. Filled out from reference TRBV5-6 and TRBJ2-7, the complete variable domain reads DAGVTQSPTHLIKTRGQQVTLRCSPKSGHDTVSWYQQALGQGPQFIFQYYEEEERQRGNFPDRFSGHQFPNYSSELNVNALLLGDSALYLCASSLIRGPTYEQYFGPGTRLTVT.

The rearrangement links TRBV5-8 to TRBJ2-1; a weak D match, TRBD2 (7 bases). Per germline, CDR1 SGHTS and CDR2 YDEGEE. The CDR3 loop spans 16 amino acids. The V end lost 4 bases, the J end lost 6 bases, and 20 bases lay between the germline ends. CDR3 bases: TGTGCCAGCAGCCAAACGGGGGCGGGAGCACTCAATGAGCAGTTCTTC. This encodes CASSQTGAGALNEQFF.

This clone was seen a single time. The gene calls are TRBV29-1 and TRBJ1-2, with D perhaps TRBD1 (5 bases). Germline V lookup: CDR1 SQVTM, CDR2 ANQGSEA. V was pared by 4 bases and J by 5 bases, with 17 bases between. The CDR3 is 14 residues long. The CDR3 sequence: CSVVRQDKPYGYTF. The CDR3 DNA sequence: TGCAGCGTTGTTAGGCAGGACAAACCTTATGGCTACACCTTC. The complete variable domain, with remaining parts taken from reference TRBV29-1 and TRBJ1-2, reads SAVISQKPSRDICQRGTSLTIQCQVDSQVTMMFWYRQQPGQSLTLIATANQGSEATYESGFVIDKFPISRPNLTFSTLTVSNMSPEDSSIYLCSVVRQDKPYGYTFGSGTRLTVV.

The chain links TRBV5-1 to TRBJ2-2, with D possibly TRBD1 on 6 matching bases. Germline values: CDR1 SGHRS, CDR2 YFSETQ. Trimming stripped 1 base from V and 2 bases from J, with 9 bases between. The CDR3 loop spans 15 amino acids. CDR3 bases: TGCGCCAGCAGCTTGACAGGGACCAACACCGGGGAGCTGTTTTTT. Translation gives CASSLTGTNTGELFF. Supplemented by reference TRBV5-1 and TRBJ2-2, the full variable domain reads KAGVTQTPRYLIKTRGQQVTLSCSPISGHRSVSWYQQTPGQGLQFLFEYFSETQRNKGNFPGRFSGRQFSNSRSEMNVSTLELGDSALYLCASSLTGTNTGELFFGEGSRLTVL.

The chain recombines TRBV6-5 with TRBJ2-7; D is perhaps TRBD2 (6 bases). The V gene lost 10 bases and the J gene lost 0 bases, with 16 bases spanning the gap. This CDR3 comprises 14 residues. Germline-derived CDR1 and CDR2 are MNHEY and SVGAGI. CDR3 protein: CATAPGLSSYEQYF. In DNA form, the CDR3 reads TGTGCCACCGCGCCGGGACTCTCCTCCTACGAGCAGTACTTC.

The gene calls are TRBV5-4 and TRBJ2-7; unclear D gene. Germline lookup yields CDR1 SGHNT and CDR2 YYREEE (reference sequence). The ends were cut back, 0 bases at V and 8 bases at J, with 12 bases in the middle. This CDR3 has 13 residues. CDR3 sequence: CASSLERFSKQYF. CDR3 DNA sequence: TGTGCCAGCAGCTTGGAGAGGTTCTCGAAGCAGTACTTC.

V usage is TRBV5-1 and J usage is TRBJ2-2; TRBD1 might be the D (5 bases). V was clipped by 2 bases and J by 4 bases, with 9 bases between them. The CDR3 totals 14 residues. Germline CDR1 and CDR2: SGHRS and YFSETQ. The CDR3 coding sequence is TGCGCCAGCAGCTTAGGGGTCACCACCGGGGAGCTGTTTTTT. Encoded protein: CASSLGVTTGELFF.

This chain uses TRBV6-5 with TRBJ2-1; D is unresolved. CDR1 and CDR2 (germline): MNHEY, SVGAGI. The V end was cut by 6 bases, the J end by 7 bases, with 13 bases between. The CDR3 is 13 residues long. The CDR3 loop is CASSPPIRNEQFF. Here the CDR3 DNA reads TGTGCCAGCAGCCCCCCAATACGGAATGAGCAGTTCTTC.

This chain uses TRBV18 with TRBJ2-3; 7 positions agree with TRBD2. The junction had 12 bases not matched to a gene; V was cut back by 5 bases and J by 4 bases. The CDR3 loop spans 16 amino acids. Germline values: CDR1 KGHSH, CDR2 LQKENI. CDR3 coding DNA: TGTGCCAGCTCAAAACCGGCCGGCGGGAGAGCAGATACGCAGTATTTT. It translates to CASSKPAGGRADTQYF.

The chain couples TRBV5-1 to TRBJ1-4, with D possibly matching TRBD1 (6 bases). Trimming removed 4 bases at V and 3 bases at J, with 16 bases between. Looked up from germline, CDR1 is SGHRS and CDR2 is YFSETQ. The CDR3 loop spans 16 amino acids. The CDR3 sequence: CASSPTGIGPNEKLFF. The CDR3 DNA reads TGCGCCAGCAGCCCAACAGGGATTGGGCCTAATGAAAAACTGTTTTTT. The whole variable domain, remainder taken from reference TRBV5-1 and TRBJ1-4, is KAGVTQTPRYLIKTRGQQVTLSCSPISGHRSVSWYQQTPGQGLQFLFEYFSETQRNKGNFPGRFSGRQFSNSRSEMNVSTLELGDSALYLCASSPTGIGPNEKLFFGSGTQLSVL.

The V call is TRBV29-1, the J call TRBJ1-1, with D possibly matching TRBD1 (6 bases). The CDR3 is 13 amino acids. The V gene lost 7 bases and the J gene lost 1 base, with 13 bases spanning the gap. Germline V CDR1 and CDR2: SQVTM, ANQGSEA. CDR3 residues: CSANRATNTEAFF. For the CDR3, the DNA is TGCAGCGCAAACAGGGCCACGAACACTGAAGCTTTCTTT.

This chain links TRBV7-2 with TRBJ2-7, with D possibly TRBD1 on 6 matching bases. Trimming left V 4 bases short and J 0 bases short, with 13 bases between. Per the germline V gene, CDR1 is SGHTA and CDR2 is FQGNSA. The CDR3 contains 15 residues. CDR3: CASSSQTGSSYEQYF. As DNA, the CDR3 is TGTGCCAGCAGCTCCCAGACAGGAAGCTCCTACGAGCAGTACTTC.